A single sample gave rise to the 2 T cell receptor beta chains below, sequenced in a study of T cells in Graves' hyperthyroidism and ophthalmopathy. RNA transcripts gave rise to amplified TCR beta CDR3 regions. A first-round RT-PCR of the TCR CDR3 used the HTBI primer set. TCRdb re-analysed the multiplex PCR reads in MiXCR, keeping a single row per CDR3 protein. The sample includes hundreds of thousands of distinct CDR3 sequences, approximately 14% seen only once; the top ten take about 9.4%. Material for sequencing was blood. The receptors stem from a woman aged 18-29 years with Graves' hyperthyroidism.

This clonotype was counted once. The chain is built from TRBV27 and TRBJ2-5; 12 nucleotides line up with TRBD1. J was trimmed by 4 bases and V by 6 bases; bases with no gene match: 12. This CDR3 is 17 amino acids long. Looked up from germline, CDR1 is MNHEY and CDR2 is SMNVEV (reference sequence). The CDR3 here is CASSLSGDRGRPETQYF. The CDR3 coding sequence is TGTGCCAGCAGCCTCTCGGGGGACAGGGGGCGCCCAGAGACCCAGTACTTC.

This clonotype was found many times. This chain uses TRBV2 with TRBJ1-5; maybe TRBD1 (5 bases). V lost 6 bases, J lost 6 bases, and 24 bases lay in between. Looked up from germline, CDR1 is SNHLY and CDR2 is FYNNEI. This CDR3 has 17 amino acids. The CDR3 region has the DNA TGTGCCAGCAGGTTCCGGCCCCAGGCACAGGATATTCAGCCCCAGCATTTT. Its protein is CASRFRPQAQDIQPQHF.